One and the same sample provided the 8 T cell receptor beta chains below, sequenced in a study of early T cells in non-severe SARS-CoV-2 infection. MiXCR, applied by TCRdb to the 5' RACE reads, yields one record per CDR3 protein. Among more than 90,000 distinct CDR3 sequences listed, less than 15% were seen once. Sequencing input: whole blood. The source is an adult who was a healthcare worker with PCR-confirmed SARS-CoV-2 infection or an uninfected control (not recorded which).

This clonotype was detected only a few times. The chain carries TRBV4-2 and TRBJ2-3; D gene ambiguous. Trimming cost V 1 base and J 1 base, with 9 bases left between them. The CDR3 contains 15 residues. Germline values: CDR1 LGHNA, CDR2 YNFKEQ. CDR3 loop: CASSQVVSGTDTQYF. CDR3 coding DNA: TGTGCCAGCAGCCAAGTCGTATCAGGCACAGATACGCAGTATTTT.

This chain links TRBV5-1 with TRBJ2-2; no clear D gene. Deletions cut 3 bases from V and 6 bases from J, with 9 bases between. The CDR3 is 13 residues long. CDR1 and CDR2 from the germline V gene are SGHRS and YFSETQ. The CDR3 DNA follows: TGCGCCAGCAGCTCCTCTGTTCCCGGGGAGCTGTTTTTT. Protein sequence: CASSSSVPGELFF.

This clonotype was seen only a few times. The chain has TRBV5-5 and TRBJ1-1, with D tentatively TRBD1 (5 bases). There are 14 residues in the CDR3. Trimming stripped 6 bases from V and 1 base from J, with 13 bases between. Per germline, CDR1 SGHKS and CDR2 YYEKEE (reference sequence). CDR3 residues: CASNNRTGNTEAFF. In nucleotides, the CDR3 is TGTGCCAGCAACAATCGTACAGGGAACACTGAAGCTTTCTTT. The full variable domain, its missing parts supplied by reference TRBV5-5 and TRBJ1-1, is DAGVTQSPTHLIKTRGQQVTLRCSPISGHKSVSWYQQVLGQGPQFIFQYYEKEERGRGNFPDRFSARQFPNYSSELNVNALLLGDSALYLCASNNRTGNTEAFFGQGTRLTVV.

Only a few counts were recorded for this clonotype. The chain links TRBV7-8 to TRBJ1-4; weak D call: TRBD1 (6 bases). The V gene lost 1 base and the J gene lost 6 bases, with 15 bases spanning the gap. The CDR3 sequence is 16 residues long. The germline CDR1 and CDR2 sequences are SGHVS and FQNEAQ. The CDR3 sequence: CASSLEQGEGYEKLFF. As DNA, the CDR3 is TGTGCCAGCAGCTTAGAACAGGGAGAGGGATATGAAAAACTGTTTTTT.

There are a few counts of this clonotype. This chain uses TRBV5-1 with TRBJ1-1; D possibly corresponds to TRBD1 (5 bases). CDR3 size: 13 residues. CDR1 is SGHRS and CDR2 is YFSETQ in the germline V gene. Trimming removed 9 bases from V and 2 bases from J, with 14 bases in between. The CDR3, as DNA: TGCGCCAACAGAGACCAGGGTAACACTGAAGCTTTCTTT. It encodes CANRDQGNTEAFF. Supplemented by reference TRBV5-1 and TRBJ1-1, the full variable domain reads KAGVTQTPRYLIKTRGQQVTLSCSPISGHRSVSWYQQTPGQGLQFLFEYFSETQRNKGNFPGRFSGRQFSNSRSEMNVSTLELGDSALYLCANRDQGNTEAFFGQGTRLTVV.

This rearrangement joins TRBV16 to TRBJ1-5; the D is unclear. Trimming cost V 2 bases and J 6 bases, with 5 bases left between them. CDR1 is KGHSY, CDR2 FQNENV, per germline. CDR3 length: 12 amino acids. The CDR3 DNA reads TGTGCCAGCAGCCAACAGAGTCAGCCCCAGCATTTT. Encoded protein: CASSQQSQPQHF.

There are many counts of this clonotype. The chain joins TRBV12-3 or TRBV12-4 to TRBJ2-3; D possibly corresponds to TRBD1 (5 bases). The CDR3 totals 16 residues. Trimming pared 6 bases from V and 2 bases from J, leaving 18 bases between. The CDR3 is CASSPNLGRVTDTQYF. CDR3 DNA sequence: TGTGCCAGCAGCCCCAACCTCGGCAGGGTCACAGATACGCAGTATTTT.

The V call is TRBV6-6, the J call TRBJ1-3, with a weak D call TRBD1 (5 bases). The CDR3 length is 14 residues. Germline V lookup: CDR1 MNHNY, CDR2 SVGAGI (reference sequence). Trimming removed 2 bases from V and 0 bases from J, with 5 bases in between. CDR3 nucleotide sequence: TGTGCCAGCAGTTACGGGGGCTCTGGAAACACCATATATTTT. This encodes CASSYGGSGNTIYF.